The rows below give T cell receptor beta chains drawn from one sample of a study of CD8+ T cells in alopecia areata. The repertoire was sequenced with immunoSEQ multiplex PCR; TCRdb's copy has only in-frame clones and lacks some. The table lists about 200,000 clones, 58% of them singletons. Sample: CD4+ T cells sorted from blood, taken at week 24, from a patient treated with tofacitinib. Every receptor here comes from a human donor with alopecia areata. Each CDR3 is given with its conserved first and last residue. The D gene is left open where the match is weak. The size field is filled for only some rows; it gives once, few, many or a size class.

abundance | j_gene | d_gene | v_gene | CDR3nt | CDR3aa
. | TRBJ1-2 | TRBD1 | TRBV5-6 | TGTGCCAGCAGCTTGGCCCGACAGGGGATAGAGGACTATGGCTACACCTTC | CASSLARQGIEDYGYTF
. | TRBJ2-2 | . | TRBV19 | TGTGCCAGTAGTATCTTCTTAGGCGGGGAGCTGTTTTTT | CASSIFLGGELFF
. | TRBJ2-1 | TRBD2 | TRBV6-5 | TGTGCCACACGTCGGGGGGGCCCGGGCAATGAGCAGTTCTTC | CATRRGGPGNEQFF
. | TRBJ2-5 | TRBD1 | TRBV5-1 | TGCGCCAGCAGCCAGAACGGACAGGGGGGAGAGACCCAGTACTTC | CASSQNGQGGETQYF
few | TRBJ2-1 | TRBD1 | TRBV27 | TGTGCCAGCAGTTCCTGGACAGGGATCGGCAATGAGCAGTTCTTC | CASSSWTGIGNEQFF
few | TRBJ2-5 | . | TRBV4-3 | TGCGCCAGCAGCCAAGAGGCGGGTTTTGACCAGTACTTC | CASSQEAGFDQYF
once | TRBJ2-3 | . | TRBV7-9 | TGTGCCAGCAGCCCCTCCCACAATACGCAGTATTTT | CASSPSHNTQYF
. | TRBJ1-5 | . | TRBV2 | TGTGCCAGCAGTGAGGTGGAGGAGCATCAGCCCCAGCATTTT | CASSEVEEHQPQHF
once | TRBJ2-5 | TRBD2 | TRBV15 | TGTGCCACCAGCACCTGGACTAGAGAGACCCAGTACTTC | CATSTWTRETQYF
few | TRBJ1-5 | . | TRBV4-2 | TGTGCCAGCAGCCAAGACGGTGCAGGGGGCAATCAGCCCCAGCATTTT | CASSQDGAGGNQPQHF
. | TRBJ2-1 | TRBD1 | TRBV9 | TGTGCCAGCTCGGGACAGGGCTACAATGAGCAGTTCTTC | CASSGQGYNEQFF
. | TRBJ2-1 | TRBD2 | TRBV4-2 | TGTGCCAGCAGCCAAGAGCGGGGGGTGGAGTTCTTC | CASSQERGVEFF
. | TRBJ2-3 | . | TRBV7-9 | TGTGCCACCTCCCGCTCACAGGGAGGCACAGATACGCAGTATTTT | CATSRSQGGTDTQYF
. | TRBJ2-5 | TRBD1 | TRBV5-1 | TGCGCCAGCAGCTTCGGACAGGGCCCCCAAGAGACCCAGTACTTC | CASSFGQGPQETQYF
. | TRBJ2-1 | . | TRBV30 | TGTGCCTGGAGTGTAGGGGTTTTAGATGAGCAGTTCTTC | CAWSVGVLDEQFF
few | TRBJ2-5 | . | TRBV7-3 | TGTGCCAGCAGCTTATCCGAGGAGGAGACCCAGTACTTC | CASSLSEEETQYF
once | TRBJ2-2 | TRBD1 | TRBV5-1 | TGCGCCAGCAGCCGGGGACAGGCCTCCGGGGAGCTGTTTTTT | CASSRGQASGELFF
. | TRBJ2-7 | TRBD1 | TRBV5-1 | TGCGCCAGCAGCTGGGGGACAGGGGATCGGAGCGAGCAGTACTTC | CASSWGTGDRSEQYF
. | TRBJ1-2 | TRBD1 | TRBV9 | TGTGCCAGCAGCTCCACCGGGACAGGAAACTATGGCTACACCTTC | CASSSTGTGNYGYTF
. | TRBJ2-7 | TRBD1 | TRBV28 | TGTGCCACGAACAGGGGTCGGTCCTACGAGCAGTACTTC | CATNRGRSYEQYF
. | TRBJ2-7 | TRBD1 | TRBV30 | TGTGCCTGGAGTGTAAACAGGGGGCGCGAGCAGTACTTC | CAWSVNRGREQYF
once | TRBJ1-6 | . | TRBV6-5 | TGTGCCACTTCAAAGAAAAGGGGGAACTCACCCCTCCACTTT | CATSKKRGNSPLHF
. | TRBJ2-7 | . | TRBV25-1 | TGTGCCAGCAGACAATCTGCCAGGGACGGCGAGCAGTACTTC | CASRQSARDGEQYF
once | TRBJ2-1 | . | TRBV29-1 | TGCAGCGTTGAAGTCGGCGGCATCCAGTTCTTC | CSVEVGGIQFF
. | TRBJ2-7 | . | TRBV9 | TGTGCCAGCAGCGCGGCGACTGGCTACGAGCAGTACTTC | CASSAATGYEQYF
. | TRBJ2-1 | . | TRBV5-1 | TGCGCCAGCAGGGCCTCCACCCACAATGAGCAGTTCTTC | CASRASTHNEQFF
. | TRBJ2-3 | TRBD2 | TRBV30 | TGTGCCTGGACTAGCGGGAGCACAGATACGCAGTATTTT | CAWTSGSTDTQYF
. | TRBJ1-1 | . | TRBV6-5 | TGTGCCAGCAAGACAGTCAACACTGAAGCTTTCTTT | CASKTVNTEAFF
. | TRBJ2-7 | TRBD1 | TRBV25-1 | TGTGCCAGCAGTGATTCTCGGGACAGGGGAGGTGGCTACGAGCAGTACTTC | CASSDSRDRGGGYEQYF
. | TRBJ2-7 | TRBD1 | TRBV27 | TGTGCCAGCAGTTTGTCGACAGGGGAGAACTACGAGCAGTACTTC | CASSLSTGENYEQYF
. | TRBJ2-7 | . | TRBV28 | TGTGCCAGCAGTTCCCCGGGCACGCAGCGCCGGGTGTACTTC | CASSSPGTQRRVYF
. | TRBJ2-1 | TRBD1 | TRBV6-5 | TGTGCCAGCAGTATCAGGGGGCGAGAGCAGTTCTTC | CASSIRGREQFF
. | TRBJ1-2 | TRBD1 | TRBV30 | TGTGCCTGGAGTGGGACAGGGAAAAGTTTCACCTTC | CAWSGTGKSFTF